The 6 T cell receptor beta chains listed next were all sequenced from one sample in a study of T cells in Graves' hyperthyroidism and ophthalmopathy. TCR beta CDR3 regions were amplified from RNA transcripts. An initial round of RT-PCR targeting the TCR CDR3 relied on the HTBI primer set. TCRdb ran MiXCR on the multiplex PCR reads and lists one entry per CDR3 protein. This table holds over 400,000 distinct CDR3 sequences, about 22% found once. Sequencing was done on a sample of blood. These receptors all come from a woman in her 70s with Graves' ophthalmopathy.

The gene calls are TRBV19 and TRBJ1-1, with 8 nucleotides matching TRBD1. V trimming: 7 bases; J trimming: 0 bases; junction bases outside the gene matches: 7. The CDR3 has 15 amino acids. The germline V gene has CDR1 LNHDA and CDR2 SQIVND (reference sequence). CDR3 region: CASTRDRSMNTEAFF. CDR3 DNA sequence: TGTGCCAGTACCCGGGACAGGTCCATGAACACTGAAGCTTTCTTT. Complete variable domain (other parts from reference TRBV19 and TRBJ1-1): DGGITQSPKYLFRKEGQNVTLSCEQNLNHDAMYWYRQDPGQGLRLIYYSQIVNDFQKGDIAEGYSVSREKKESFPLTVTSAQKNPTAFYLCASTRDRSMNTEAFFGQGTRLTVV.

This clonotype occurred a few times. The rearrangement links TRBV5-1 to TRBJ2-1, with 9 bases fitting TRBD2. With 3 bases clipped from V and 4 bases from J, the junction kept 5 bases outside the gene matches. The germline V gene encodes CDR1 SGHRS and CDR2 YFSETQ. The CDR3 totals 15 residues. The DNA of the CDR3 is TGCGCCAGCAGCTCAGCGGGAGGAACATACAATGAGCAGTTCTTC. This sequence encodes CASSSAGGTYNEQFF.

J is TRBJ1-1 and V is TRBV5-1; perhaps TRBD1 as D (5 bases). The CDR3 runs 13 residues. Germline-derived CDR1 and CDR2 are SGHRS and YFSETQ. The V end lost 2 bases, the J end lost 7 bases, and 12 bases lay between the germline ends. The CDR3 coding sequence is TGCGCCAGCAGCTTCCAGGGTGCGGGTGAAGCTTTCTTT. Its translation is CASSFQGAGEAFF.

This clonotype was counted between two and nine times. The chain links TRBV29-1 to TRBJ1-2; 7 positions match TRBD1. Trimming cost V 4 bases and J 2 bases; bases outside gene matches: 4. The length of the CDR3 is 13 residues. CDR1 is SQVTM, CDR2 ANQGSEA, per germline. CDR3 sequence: CSVGTGENYGYTF. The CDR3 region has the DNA TGCAGCGTTGGTACAGGGGAGAACTATGGCTACACCTTC.

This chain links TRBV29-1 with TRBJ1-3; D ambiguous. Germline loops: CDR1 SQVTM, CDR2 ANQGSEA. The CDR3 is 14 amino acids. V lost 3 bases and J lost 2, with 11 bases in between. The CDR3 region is CSVDGVGPGNTIYF. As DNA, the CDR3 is TGCAGCGTTGACGGGGTAGGGCCTGGAAACACCATATATTTT.

The CDR3 region has the DNA TGTGCCAGCAGCTTAGACAGGGGACAGGGTAGTTTTCCAGATACGCAGTATTTT. Translating gives CASSLDRGQGSFPDTQYF. This chain uses TRBV11-3 with TRBJ2-3, with 9 bases aligning to TRBD1. The junction had 11 bases not matched to a gene; V was cut back by 0 bases and J by 4 bases. Germline values: CDR1 SGHNT, CDR2 YENEEA. The CDR3 length is 18 residues. Full variable domain (rest looked up from reference TRBV11-3 and TRBJ2-3): EAGVVQSPRYKIIEKKQPVAFWCNPISGHNTLYWYLQNLGQGPELLIRYENEEAVDDSQLPKDRFSAERLKGVDSTLKIQPAELGDSAVYLCASSLDRGQGSFPDTQYFGPGTRLTVL.